What follows are 14 T cell receptor beta chains derived from one specimen sequenced in a study of T cells after posttransplantation cyclophosphamide. Assay: immunoSEQ multiplex PCR; the TCRdb copy retains only in-frame clones and omits some. The sample is made up of approximately 26,000 clones, none counted only once. Sequencing was carried out using PBMCs. All receptors come from a woman aged 45-59 years in good health, CMV-negative, and a related stem cell transplant donor.

This clone was recorded at least ten times. The rearrangement links TRBV29-1 to TRBJ2-7; TRBD1 matches 11 bases. The CDR3 covers 13 residues. Germline CDR1 SQVTM, CDR2 ANQGSEA. V was pared by 7 bases and J by 6 bases, with 8 bases of the junction left unmatched. The CDR3 nucleotides are TGCAGCGCCCGGACAGGGGGCATCGGCGAGCAGTACTTC. Translated: CSARTGGIGEQYF.

The sample holds many counts of this clone. V and J are TRBV7-9 and TRBJ1-2; tentatively, D is TRBD1 (6 bases). Per germline, CDR1 SEHNR and CDR2 FQNEAQ (reference sequence). The germline V and J ends were trimmed by 1 base and 1 base, with 10 bases remaining between them. This CDR3 contains 15 residues. Written as DNA, the CDR3 is TGTGCCAGCAGCTTAGAGACAGGCTTTAACTATGGCTACACCTTC. It specifies CASSLETGFNYGYTF.

There are many counts of this clone. J is TRBJ2-7 and V is TRBV7-3; TRBD2 agrees at 9 bases. There are 15 residues in the CDR3. V shed 4 bases and J 5 bases; nucleotides not matched to a gene: 9. Germline lookup yields CDR1 SGHTA and CDR2 FQGTGA. The CDR3 DNA is TGTGCCAGCAGCTCGGAAGCGGGGGGCACCCACGAGCAGTACTTC. It encodes CASSSEAGGTHEQYF.

This clone was recorded many times. This chain uses TRBV7-3 with TRBJ2-2; D is possibly TRBD1 (6 bases). CDR3 length equals 14 residues. CDR1 is SGHTA, CDR2 FQGTGA, per germline. V was cut by 5 bases and J by 7 bases, with 14 bases left in between. The CDR3 sequence: CASSQTGSRGELFF. CDR3 DNA: TGTGCCAGCAGCCAGACAGGTTCGCGCGGGGAGCTGTTTTTT. Combining the CDR3 with reference TRBV7-3 and TRBJ2-2 gives the whole variable domain GAGVSQTPSNKVTEKGKYVELRCDPISGHTALYWYRQSLGQGPEFLIYFQGTGAADDSGLPNDRFFAVRPEGSVSTLKIQRTERGDSAVYLCASSQTGSRGELFFGEGSRLTVL.

This clone was observed many times. The gene calls are TRBV28 and TRBJ1-1; D gene uncertain. The CDR3 is 12 residues long. Germline loops: CDR1 MDHEN, CDR2 SYDVKM. V was clipped by 8 bases and J by 4 bases, with 11 bases between them. CDR3 DNA sequence: TGTGCCAGCTCCGGGGTCGGCACTGAAGCTTTCTTT. This translates into CASSGVGTEAFF.

The gene calls are TRBV13 and TRBJ1-4, with 7 bases fitting TRBD1. J was trimmed by 8 bases and V by 3 bases; bases with no gene match: 12. Germline V gene lookup returns CDR1 PRHDT and CDR2 FYEKMQ (reference sequence). The CDR3 sequence is 16 residues long. Here the CDR3 reads CASSFFFGGGREKLFF. The DNA of the CDR3 is TGTGCCAGCAGCTTTTTTTTCGGAGGGGGCAGAGAAAAACTGTTTTTT.

This clone was seen ten or more times. The chain uses TRBV2 and TRBJ2-5; 10 bases line up with TRBD2. This CDR3 has 14 residues. Germline-derived CDR1 and CDR2 are SNHLY and FYNNEI. The junction had 3 bases not matched to a gene; V was cut back by 8 bases and J by 0 bases. Here the CDR3 reads CASVAGGYQETQYF. CDR3 nucleotides: TGTGCCAGCGTAGCGGGGGGATACCAAGAGACCCAGTACTTC.

Ten or more counts support this clone. The CDR3: CASSFGSRGDQPQHF. CDR3 in DNA: TGTGCCAGCAGTTTTGGGTCTCGGGGGGATCAGCCCCAGCATTTT. J is TRBJ1-5 and V is TRBV28, with D perhaps matching TRBD1 (5 bases). Germline V gives CDR1 MDHEN, CDR2 SYDVKM. The CDR3 sequence is 15 residues long. V shed 3 bases and J shed 5 bases, with 14 bases lying between them.

This clone was seen many times. This chain joins TRBV13 and TRBJ2-1, with 9 nucleotides matching TRBD1. After removal of 10 bases from V and 8 bases from J, the junction contained 12 bases not matched to a gene. The V gene's germline CDR1 is PRHDT and CDR2 FYEKMQ (reference sequence). This CDR3 is 14 amino acids long. Here the CDR3 DNA reads TGTGCCACCTCTCCCGGGACAGGGCGGTATGAGCAGTTCTTC. Amino acid sequence: CATSPGTGRYEQFF.

This clone appeared many times. This chain links TRBV9 with TRBJ2-7; TRBD1 might be the D (5 bases). CDR3 length: 14 residues. Per germline, CDR1 SGDLS and CDR2 YYNGEE. V was pared by 0 bases and J by 5 bases, with 12 bases between. CDR3 region: CASSVDPGRNEQYF. The CDR3 coding sequence is TGTGCCAGCAGCGTAGACCCAGGGCGGAACGAGCAGTACTTC. Full variable domain (remainder filled in from reference TRBV9 and TRBJ2-7): DSGVTQTPKHLITATGQRVTLRCSPRSGDLSVYWYQQSLDQGLQFLIQYYNGEERAKGNILERFSAQQFPDLHSELNLSSLELGDSALYFCASSVDPGRNEQYFGPGTRLTVT.

This clone occurred many times. This chain connects TRBV28 to TRBJ1-1; D perhaps matches TRBD1 (6 bases). The CDR3 consists of 16 residues. V shed 6 bases and J shed 0 bases, with 17 bases lying between them. Germline V gene lookup returns CDR1 MDHEN and CDR2 SYDVKM. CDR3 sequence (DNA): TGTGCCAGCAGGCCCCCGGGGGGCCCCATGAACACTGAAGCTTTCTTT. It translates to CASRPPGGPMNTEAFF.

Ten or more counts support this clone. The rearrangement joins TRBV10-2 to TRBJ1-2; TRBD1 might be the D (6 bases). The CDR3 consists of 14 residues. CDR1 is WSHSY, CDR2 SAAADI, per germline. V lost 5 bases and J 1 base, leaving 11 bases between the germline ends. DNA of the CDR3: TGCGCCAGCAGTCCACAGGGTTTTAACTATGGCTACACCTTC. It translates to CASSPQGFNYGYTF.

This clone was seen only a few times. V usage is TRBV7-2 and J usage is TRBJ2-5; tentatively, D is TRBD2 (5 bases). The tail of the sequence fits TRBJ2-7 better, so the J call may be wrong. The germline V gene has CDR1 SGHTA and CDR2 FQGNSA. CDR3 length: 15 residues. Here the CDR3 DNA reads TGTGCCAGCAGCTTAGAACTAGGCAAACCCTACGAGCAGTACTTC. Protein product: CASSLELGKPYEQYF.

In this sample, this clone turned up many times. The J gene is TRBJ2-5, the V gene TRBV5-1; TRBD1 matches at 8 bases. CDR3 size: 13 residues. Germline CDR1 reads SGHRS; CDR2 reads YFSETQ. V dropped 4 bases and J dropped 4; count of bases not matched to a gene: 3. For the CDR3, the DNA is TGCGCCAGCAGCCCGGACAGGGTAGAGACCCAGTACTTC. This translates into CASSPDRVETQYF.